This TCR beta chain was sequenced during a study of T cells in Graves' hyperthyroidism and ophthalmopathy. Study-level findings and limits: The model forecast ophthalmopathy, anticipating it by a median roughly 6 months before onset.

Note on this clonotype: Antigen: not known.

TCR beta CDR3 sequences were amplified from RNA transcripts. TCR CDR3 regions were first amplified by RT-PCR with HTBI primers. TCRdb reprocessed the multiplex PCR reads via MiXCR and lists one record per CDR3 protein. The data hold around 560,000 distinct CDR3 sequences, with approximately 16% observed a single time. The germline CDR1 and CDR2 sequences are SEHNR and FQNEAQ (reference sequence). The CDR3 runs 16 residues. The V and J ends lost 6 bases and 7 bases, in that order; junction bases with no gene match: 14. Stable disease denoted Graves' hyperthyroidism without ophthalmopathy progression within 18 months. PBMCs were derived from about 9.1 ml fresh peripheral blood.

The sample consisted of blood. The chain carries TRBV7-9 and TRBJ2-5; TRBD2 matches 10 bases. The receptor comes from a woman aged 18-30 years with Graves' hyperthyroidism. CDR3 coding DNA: TGTGCCAGCAGACAATCCGGGACTAGCGTCGCGGGGACCCAGTACTTC. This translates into CASRQSGTSVAGTQYF. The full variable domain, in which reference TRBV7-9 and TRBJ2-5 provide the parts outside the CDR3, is DTGVSQNPRHKITKRGQNVTFRCDPISEHNRLYWYRQTLGQGPEFLTYFQNEAQLEKSRLLSDRFSAERPKGSFSTLEIQRTEQGDSAMYLCASRQSGTSVAGTQYFGPGTRLLVL.